A single sample is the source of the 32 T cell receptor beta chains below, sequenced in a study of cytomegalovirus exposure and HLA in healthy donors. Vbeta (60) and Jbeta (13) primers were used in the PCR. The method was immunoSEQ multiplex PCR; TCRdb's version includes in-frame clones alone and lacks a portion of them. The sample contains about 69,000 clones, around 76% of which appear only once. The sequenced sample was PBMCs. These receptors were taken from a young man in good health and CMV-seronegative.

This chain links TRBV18 with TRBJ2-7; the D gene is possibly TRBD1 (5 bases). This CDR3 region has 14 residues. Germline CDR1 and CDR2: KGHSH and LQKENI. Trimming took off 0 bases at V and 4 bases at J, with 10 bases between the two ends. The CDR3 spells CASSPPQGWYEQYF. Here the CDR3 DNA reads TGTGCCAGCTCACCACCTCAGGGTTGGTACGAGCAGTACTTC.

This chain links TRBV7-2 with TRBJ2-7, with 8 bases lining up with TRBD2. The CDR3 runs 14 residues. Germline V gives CDR1 SGHTA, CDR2 FQGNSA. Losses at the gene ends were 4 bases for V and 3 bases for J; bases not matched to a gene: 5. CDR3 protein: CASSSESGGYEQYV. The CDR3 DNA sequence: TGTGCCAGCAGCTCGGAAAGCGGGGGCTACGAGCAGTACGTC.

The chain recombines TRBV5-1 with TRBJ2-5, with D perhaps matching TRBD1 (6 bases). Germline lookup yields CDR1 SGHRS and CDR2 YFSETQ. The CDR3 runs to 13 residues. V was trimmed by 2 bases and J by 1 base, leaving 6 bases between them. The CDR3 DNA follows: TGCGCCAGCAGCTTAGGGGGCCAAGAGACCCAGTACTTC. Its translation: CASSLGGQETQYF.

This clone occurred once. The chain joins TRBV4-1 to TRBJ2-1; the match to TRBD2 covers 10 bases. CDR3 length: 19 amino acids. After removal of 0 bases from V and 4 bases from J, the junction contained 12 bases not matched to a gene. CDR1 and CDR2 (germline): MGHRA, YSYEKL. CDR3 sequence: CASSQDSPSLAGTYNEQFF. For the CDR3, the DNA is TGCGCCAGCAGCCAAGATTCCCCATCACTAGCGGGGACTTACAATGAGCAGTTCTTC.

The chain joins TRBV5-1 to TRBJ1-1; 12 positions match TRBD1. The CDR3 runs 17 residues. Germline CDR1 is SGHRS and CDR2 is YFSETQ. The junction had 8 bases not matched to a gene; V was cut back by 4 bases and J by 1 base. In DNA, the CDR3 is TGCGCCAGCAGCCGAGCCGGGACAGGGGGCGAGAACACTGAAGCTTTCTTT. This sequence encodes CASSRAGTGGENTEAFF.

This sequence joins TRBV27 and TRBJ2-4; D may be TRBD1 (5 bases). Germline V gene lookup returns CDR1 MNHEY and CDR2 SMNVEV (reference sequence). CDR3 size: 14 residues. The V gene lost 3 bases and the J gene lost 1 base, with 7 bases spanning the gap. The CDR3 region has the DNA TGTGCCAGCAGTTTGACAGCGGCCAAAAACATTCAGTACTTC. As protein: CASSLTAAKNIQYF.

The gene calls are TRBV7-6 and TRBJ2-5, with D possibly being TRBD2 (6 bases). Trimming cost V 4 bases and J 4 bases, with 10 bases left between them. The CDR3 spans 13 residues. Germline CDR1 is SGHVS and CDR2 is FNYEAQ. CDR3 in amino acids: CASSSRGRETQYF. The CDR3 bases are TGTGCCAGCAGCTCCCGGGGGAGAGAGACCCAGTACTTC.

The V and J genes are TRBV9 and TRBJ2-7; 8 bases fit TRBD2. This CDR3 is built from 16 residues. Trimming removed 4 bases from V and 0 bases from J; junction bases left unmatched: 9. CDR1 SGDLS and CDR2 YYNGEE come from the germline V gene. CDR3 sequence (DNA): TGTGCCAGCAGCCCCAGACTAGCGCCCAGCTCCTACGAGCAGTACTTC. This sequence encodes CASSPRLAPSSYEQYF.

The V and J genes are TRBV2 and TRBJ2-1; the match to TRBD2 covers 11 bases. Per the germline V gene, CDR1 is SNHLY and CDR2 is FYNNEI. The CDR3 is 17 residues long. V gave up 7 bases and J gave up 0 bases; unmatched junction bases: 8. This CDR3 reads CASNRLAGLSSYNEQFF. In DNA, the CDR3 is TGTGCCAGCAACAGACTAGCGGGGCTGAGCTCCTACAATGAGCAGTTCTTC.

J is TRBJ2-3 and V is TRBV5-1; D gene ambiguous. The germline V gene encodes CDR1 SGHRS and CDR2 YFSETQ. This CDR3 spans 13 amino acids. V dropped 3 bases and J dropped 5 bases, with 10 bases sitting between them. CDR3 DNA sequence: TGCGCCAGCAGCTCACCTTCAGGAGATACGCAGTATTTT. Translated, it gives CASSSPSGDTQYF.

The rearrangement joins TRBV28 to TRBJ2-7; D might be TRBD1 (6 bases). This CDR3 spans 13 amino acids. Germline assignment: CDR1 MDHEN and CDR2 SYDVKM. V lost 8 bases and J 0 bases, leaving 11 bases between the germline ends. For the CDR3, the DNA is TGTGCCAGCCGCAAGGGGGTCTCCTACGAGCAGTACTTC. Its translation is CASRKGVSYEQYF.

This clone appeared a few times. This chain links TRBV27 with TRBJ1-1; 8 bases line up with TRBD1. CDR1 and CDR2 from the germline V gene are MNHEY and SMNVEV (reference sequence). The V segment lost 7 bases and the J segment 1 base; nucleotides outside the gene matches: 5. There are 14 residues in the CDR3. The CDR3 here is CASTPTGENTEAFF. DNA of the CDR3: TGTGCCAGCACCCCGACAGGGGAGAACACTGAAGCTTTCTTT.

The J gene is TRBJ2-3, the V gene TRBV2; 10 bases align to TRBD2. CDR3 length: 14 amino acids. Germline loops: CDR1 SNHLY, CDR2 FYNNEI. V shed 8 bases and J 0 bases; nucleotides not matched to a gene: 2. Here the CDR3 DNA reads TGTGCCAGCGAAGCGGGGGGGAGCACAGATACGCAGTATTTT. Translated: CASEAGGSTDTQYF.

The J gene is TRBJ1-2, the V gene TRBV7-2; possible D gene TRBD1, 6 bases. V lost 4 bases and J lost 2, with 14 bases in between. CDR3 size: 15 residues. Germline loops: CDR1 SGHTA, CDR2 FQGNSA. The CDR3 spells CASSSYRQGNYGYTF. The CDR3 coding sequence is TGTGCCAGCAGCTCATATCGGCAGGGGAACTATGGCTACACCTTC.

CDR3 DNA sequence: TGTGCCAGCAGTCCGGGAGGCTATGGCTACACCTTC. This codes for CASSPGGYGYTF. The rearrangement uses TRBV6-1 and TRBJ1-2; D remains unclear. V shed 5 bases and J shed 4 bases, with 8 bases lying between them. CDR1 and CDR2 (germline): MNHNS, SASEGT. The CDR3 sequence is 12 residues long.

The chain combines TRBV18 with TRBJ2-3, with 11 bases matching TRBD2. The CDR3 is made up of 15 amino acids. V gave up 3 bases and J gave up 2 bases; unmatched junction bases: 1. CDR1 is KGHSH and CDR2 is LQKENI in the germline V gene. CDR3 coding DNA: TGTGCCAGCTCACCGACTAGCGGGACCACAGATACGCAGTATTTT. This sequence encodes CASSPTSGTTDTQYF. Looking up the rest from reference TRBV18 and TRBJ2-3 gives the full variable domain: NAGVMQNPRHLVRRRGQEARLRCSPMKGHSHVYWYRQLPEEGLKFMVYLQKENIIDESGMPKERFSAEFPKEGPSILRIQQVVRGDSAAYFCASSPTSGTTDTQYFGPGTRLTVL.

The V call is TRBV7-2, the J call TRBJ2-6, with 10 bases matching TRBD2. The germline V gene has CDR1 SGHTA and CDR2 FQGNSA. V gave up 4 bases and J gave up 4 bases; unmatched junction bases: 7. The CDR3 is made up of 17 amino acids. The CDR3 sequence: CASSSGLAEGGANVLTF. The DNA of the CDR3 is TGTGCCAGCAGCTCCGGACTAGCGGAGGGCGGGGCCAACGTCCTGACTTTC.

The CDR3 region is CASSRRPGQGPVGYTF. The CDR3 DNA follows: TGTGCCAGCAGCCGCAGGCCGGGACAGGGTCCGGTAGGCTACACCTTC. This chain uses TRBV27 with TRBJ1-2; 9 bases are a match to TRBD1. The CDR3 loop spans 16 amino acids. V shed 6 bases and J 8 bases; nucleotides not matched to a gene: 16. Germline-derived CDR1 and CDR2 are MNHEY and SMNVEV (reference sequence).

J is TRBJ2-7 and V is TRBV27; D not certain. Trimming stripped 2 bases from V and 1 base from J, with 6 bases between. This CDR3 has 13 residues. CDR1 is MNHEY and CDR2 is SMNVEV in the germline V gene (reference sequence). Here the CDR3 DNA reads TGTGCCAGCAGTTTAGGCAGGTCCTACGAGCAGTACTTC. Translating gives CASSLGRSYEQYF.

The chain is built from TRBV18 and TRBJ2-2; D possibly corresponds to TRBD1 (6 bases). The ends were cut back, 3 bases at V and 1 base at J, with 9 bases in the middle. This CDR3 is 15 amino acids long. The germline V gene has CDR1 KGHSH and CDR2 LQKENI. Here the CDR3 reads CASSPTTGNTGELFF. For the CDR3, the DNA is TGTGCCAGCTCACCTACGACAGGGAACACCGGGGAGCTGTTTTTT.

This clone occurred once. The J gene is TRBJ2-3, the V gene TRBV11-2; 11 bases fit TRBD2. The trim removed 0 bases at V and 1 base at J, leaving 0 bases unmatched. Germline loops: CDR1 SGHAT, CDR2 FQNNGV. The CDR3 has 16 residues. CDR3 loop: CASSLDSGGGTDTQYF. Written as DNA, the CDR3 is TGTGCCAGCAGCTTAGATAGCGGGGGGGGCACAGATACGCAGTATTTT.

This clone has just a few counts. CDR3 DNA: TGTGCCAGCAGTGGACAGGGTTATGTGAACATTCAGTACTTC. This codes for CASSGQGYVNIQYF. J is TRBJ2-4 and V is TRBV28; TRBD1 aligns across 8 bases. Trimming at V came to 5 bases and at J to 7 bases, leaving 7 bases not matched to a gene. CDR1 MDHEN and CDR2 SYDVKM come from the germline V gene. The CDR3 contains 14 residues.

The rearrangement links TRBV2 to TRBJ1-4, with TRBD1 as a possible D gene (5 bases). This CDR3 spans 14 amino acids. Trimming shortened V by 8 bases and J by 7 bases, and 17 bases separated the two germline ends. Germline V gives CDR1 SNHLY, CDR2 FYNNEI. The CDR3 here is CASARHGGSEKLFF. In nucleotides, the CDR3 is TGTGCCAGCGCCCGACATGGGGGGAGTGAAAAACTGTTTTTT.

The chain combines TRBV5-1 with TRBJ2-7, with a possible D match to TRBD2 (6 bases). Per germline, CDR1 SGHRS and CDR2 YFSETQ. V lost 1 base to trimming and J lost 0 bases, with 11 bases between them. The CDR3 spans 15 residues. The CDR3 DNA reads TGCGCCAGCAGCTTGTCGGCGGGGAGCTCCTACGAGCAGTACTTC. Translation gives CASSLSAGSSYEQYF.

The chain is built from TRBV14 and TRBJ2-7; the match to TRBD1 covers 7 bases. The length of the CDR3 is 13 residues. Germline-derived CDR1 and CDR2 are SGHDN and FVKESK. J gave up 6 bases and V 3 bases, and 5 bases lay outside the gene matches. The CDR3 here is CASSHAHRGEQYF. In DNA form, the CDR3 reads TGTGCCAGCAGCCATGCCCACAGGGGCGAGCAGTACTTC.

This sequence joins TRBV27 and TRBJ1-2; no firm D call. CDR1 and CDR2 (germline): MNHEY, SMNVEV (reference sequence). Between the trimmed V and J ends, which lost 6 bases and 2 bases, there was a span of 16 bases. The CDR3 spans 15 residues. CDR3 bases: TGTGCCAGCAGGACATCCTCCTATCCCAACTATGGCTACACCTTC. This codes for CASRTSSYPNYGYTF.

CDR3 region: CASSQGASSGNTIYF. CDR3 nucleotide sequence: TGTGCCAGCAGTCAGGGGGCGAGCTCTGGAAACACCATATATTTT. The chain couples TRBV28 to TRBJ1-3; 8 nucleotides match TRBD1. Germline-derived CDR1 and CDR2 are MDHEN and SYDVKM. J was trimmed by 0 bases and V by 5 bases; bases with no gene match: 3. The CDR3 has 15 amino acids.

The chain recombines TRBV15 with TRBJ2-7, with 7 bases that match TRBD1. Germline V gene data show CDR1 as LNHNV and CDR2 as YYDKDF (reference sequence). The ends lost 3 bases at V and 0 bases at J; junction bases unmatched: 2. CDR3 length: 14 amino acids. The CDR3 loop reads CATSSGDSSYEQYF. CDR3 DNA: TGTGCCACCAGCAGCGGGGACAGCTCCTACGAGCAGTACTTC.

The chain has TRBV5-1 and TRBJ2-2; D gene uncertain. The CDR3 contains 14 residues. The V end was cut by 3 bases, the J end by 6 bases, with 12 bases between. The V gene's germline CDR1 is SGHRS and CDR2 YFSETQ. CDR3 nucleotides: TGCGCCAGCAGCTCCGAGGTGGCCTCCGGGGAGCTGTTTTTT. Protein product: CASSSEVASGELFF.

The chain uses TRBV28 and TRBJ1-2; D possibly corresponds to TRBD1 (6 bases). Between the trimmed V and J ends, which lost 2 bases and 6 bases, there was a span of 16 bases. CDR1 MDHEN and CDR2 SYDVKM come from the germline V gene. CDR3 length equals 15 residues. The CDR3 DNA reads TGTGCCAGCAGTTTAAGTGTGCCGGGGGGCGATGGCTACACCTTC. The encoded protein is CASSLSVPGGDGYTF.

The chain carries TRBV11-2 and TRBJ2-1, with D possibly matching TRBD2 (6 bases). Germline V lookup: CDR1 SGHAT, CDR2 FQNNGV. V was trimmed by 3 bases and J by 6 bases, leaving 18 bases between them. The CDR3 runs to 16 residues. The CDR3 nucleotides read TGTGCCAGCAGCTTTGGATCGGGGGTAAGGATCAATGAGCAGTTCTTC. Translated: CASSFGSGVRINEQFF. Together with reference TRBV11-2 and TRBJ2-1, the CDR3 gives the full variable domain: EAGVAQSPRYKIIEKRQSVAFWCNPISGHATLYWYQQILGQGPKLLIQFQNNGVVDDSQLPKDRFSAERLKGVDSTLKIQPAKLEDSAVYLCASSFGSGVRINEQFFGPGTRLTVL.

The chain recombines TRBV4-1 with TRBJ1-2; possible D gene TRBD1, 5 bases. The CDR3 has 13 amino acids. The V end lost 1 base, the J end lost 3 bases, and 6 bases lay between the germline ends. The germline gives CDR1 MGHRA, CDR2 YSYEKL. The CDR3 sequence is CASSQGTYYGYTF. The CDR3 coding sequence is TGCGCCAGCAGCCAAGGGACATACTATGGCTACACCTTC.